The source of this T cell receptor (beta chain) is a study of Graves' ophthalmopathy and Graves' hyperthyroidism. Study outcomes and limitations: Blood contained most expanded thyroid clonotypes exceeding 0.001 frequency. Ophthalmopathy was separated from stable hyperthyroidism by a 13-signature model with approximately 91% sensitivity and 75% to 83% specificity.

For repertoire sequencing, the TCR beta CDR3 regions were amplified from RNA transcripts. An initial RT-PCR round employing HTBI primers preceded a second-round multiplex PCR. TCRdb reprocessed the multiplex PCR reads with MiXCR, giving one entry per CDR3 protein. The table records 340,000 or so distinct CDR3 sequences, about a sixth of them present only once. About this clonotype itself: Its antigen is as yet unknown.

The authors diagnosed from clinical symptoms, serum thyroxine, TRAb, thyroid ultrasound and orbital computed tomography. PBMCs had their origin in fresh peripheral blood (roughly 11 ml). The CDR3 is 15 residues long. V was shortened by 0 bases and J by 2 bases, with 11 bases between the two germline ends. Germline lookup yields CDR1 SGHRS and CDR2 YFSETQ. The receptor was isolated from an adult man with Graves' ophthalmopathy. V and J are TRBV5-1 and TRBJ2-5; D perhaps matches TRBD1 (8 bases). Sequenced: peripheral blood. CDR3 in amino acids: CASSLDRGGQETQYF. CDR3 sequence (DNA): TGCGCCAGCAGCTTGGACAGGGGGGGACAAGAGACCCAGTACTTC.